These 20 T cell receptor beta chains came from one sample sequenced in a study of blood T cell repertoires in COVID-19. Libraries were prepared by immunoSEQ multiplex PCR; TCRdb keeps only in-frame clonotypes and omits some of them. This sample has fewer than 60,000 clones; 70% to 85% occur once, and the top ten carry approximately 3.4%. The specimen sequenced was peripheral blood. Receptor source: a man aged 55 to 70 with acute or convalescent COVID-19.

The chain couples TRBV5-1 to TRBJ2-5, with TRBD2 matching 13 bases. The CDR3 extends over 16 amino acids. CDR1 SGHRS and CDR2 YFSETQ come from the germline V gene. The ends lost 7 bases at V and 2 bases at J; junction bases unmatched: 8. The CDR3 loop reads CASGGLLAGGQETQYF. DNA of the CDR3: TGCGCCAGCGGAGGATTACTAGCGGGGGGGCAAGAGACCCAGTACTTC.

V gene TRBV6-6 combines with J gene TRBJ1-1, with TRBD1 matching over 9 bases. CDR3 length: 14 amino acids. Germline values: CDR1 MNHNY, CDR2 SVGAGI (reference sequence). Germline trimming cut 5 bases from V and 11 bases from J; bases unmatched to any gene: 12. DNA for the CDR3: TGTGCCAGCAGTATACAATTGGGAGGACAGGGGGCTTTCTTT. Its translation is CASSIQLGGQGAFF.

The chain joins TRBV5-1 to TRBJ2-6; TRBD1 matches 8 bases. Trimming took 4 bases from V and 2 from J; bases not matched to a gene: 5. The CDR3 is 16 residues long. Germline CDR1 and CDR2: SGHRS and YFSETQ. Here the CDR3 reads CASSPTGVAGANVLTF. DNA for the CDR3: TGCGCCAGCAGCCCGACAGGGGTCGCTGGGGCCAACGTCCTGACTTTC.

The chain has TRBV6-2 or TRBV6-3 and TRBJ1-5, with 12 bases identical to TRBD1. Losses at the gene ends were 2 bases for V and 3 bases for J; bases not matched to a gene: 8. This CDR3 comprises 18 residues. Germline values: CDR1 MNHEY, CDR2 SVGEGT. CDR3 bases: TGTGCCAGCAGTTACAAAACCGGGACAGGGGGCGTCAATCAGCCCCAGCATTTT. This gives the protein CASSYKTGTGGVNQPQHF.

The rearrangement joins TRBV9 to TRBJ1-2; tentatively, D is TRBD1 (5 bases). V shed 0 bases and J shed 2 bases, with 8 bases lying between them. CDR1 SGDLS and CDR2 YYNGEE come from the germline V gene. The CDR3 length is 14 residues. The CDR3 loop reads CASSVGQGNYGYTF. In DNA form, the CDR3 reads TGTGCCAGCAGCGTAGGGCAGGGCAACTATGGCTACACCTTC.

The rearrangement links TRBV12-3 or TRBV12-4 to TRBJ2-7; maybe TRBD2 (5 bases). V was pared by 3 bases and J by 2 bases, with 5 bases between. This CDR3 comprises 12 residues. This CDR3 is CASSLRAYEQYF. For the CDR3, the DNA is TGTGCCAGCAGTTTGAGGGCCTACGAGCAGTACTTC.

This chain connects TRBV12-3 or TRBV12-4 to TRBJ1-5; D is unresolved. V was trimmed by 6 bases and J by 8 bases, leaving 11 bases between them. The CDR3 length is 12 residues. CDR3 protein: CASRLQEEPQHF. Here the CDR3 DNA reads TGTGCCAGCAGGCTCCAGGAGGAGCCCCAGCATTTT.

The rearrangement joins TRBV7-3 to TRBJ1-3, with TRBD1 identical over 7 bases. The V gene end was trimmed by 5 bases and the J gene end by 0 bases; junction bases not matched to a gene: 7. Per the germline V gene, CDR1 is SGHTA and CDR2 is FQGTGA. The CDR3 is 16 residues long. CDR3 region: CASSTRQGISGNTIYF. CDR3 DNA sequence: TGTGCCAGCAGCACCCGACAGGGTATCTCTGGAAACACCATATATTTT.

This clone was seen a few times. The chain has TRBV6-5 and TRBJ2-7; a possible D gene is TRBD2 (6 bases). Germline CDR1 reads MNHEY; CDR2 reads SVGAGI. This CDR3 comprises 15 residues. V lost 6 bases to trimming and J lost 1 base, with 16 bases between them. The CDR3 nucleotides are TGTGCCAGCAGGACTTCCGGGGGTGGTTCCTACGAGCAGTACTTC. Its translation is CASRTSGGGSYEQYF.

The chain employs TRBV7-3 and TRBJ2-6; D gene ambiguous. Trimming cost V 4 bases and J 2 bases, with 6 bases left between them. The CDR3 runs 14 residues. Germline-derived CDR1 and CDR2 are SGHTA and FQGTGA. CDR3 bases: TGTGCCAGCAGCTCTCTCCCTGGGGCCAACGTCCTGACTTTC. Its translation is CASSSLPGANVLTF.

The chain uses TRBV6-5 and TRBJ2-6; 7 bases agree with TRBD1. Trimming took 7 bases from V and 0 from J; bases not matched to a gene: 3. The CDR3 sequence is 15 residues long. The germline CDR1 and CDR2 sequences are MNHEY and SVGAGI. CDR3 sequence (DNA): TGTGCCAGCATCAGACAGGGCTCTGGGGCCAACGTCCTGACTTTC. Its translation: CASIRQGSGANVLTF.

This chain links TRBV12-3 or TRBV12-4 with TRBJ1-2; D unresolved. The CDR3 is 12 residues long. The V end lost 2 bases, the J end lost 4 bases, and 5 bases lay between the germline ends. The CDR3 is CASSLNSYGYTF. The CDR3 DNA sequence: TGTGCCAGCAGTTTAAACAGCTATGGCTACACCTTC.

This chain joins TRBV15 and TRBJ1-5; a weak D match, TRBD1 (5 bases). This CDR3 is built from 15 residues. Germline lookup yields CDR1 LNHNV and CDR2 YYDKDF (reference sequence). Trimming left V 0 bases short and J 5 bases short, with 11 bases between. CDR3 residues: CATSREQGGHQPQHF. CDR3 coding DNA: TGTGCCACCAGCAGAGAGCAGGGTGGCCATCAGCCCCAGCATTTT.

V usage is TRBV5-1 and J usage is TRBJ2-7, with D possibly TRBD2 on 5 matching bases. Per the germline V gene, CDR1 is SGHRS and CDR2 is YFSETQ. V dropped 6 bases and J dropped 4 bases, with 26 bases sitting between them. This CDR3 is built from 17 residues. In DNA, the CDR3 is TGCGCCAGCACCAAATTACAACCCCCGGACTTTTCGTACGAGCAGTACTTC. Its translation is CASTKLQPPDFSYEQYF.

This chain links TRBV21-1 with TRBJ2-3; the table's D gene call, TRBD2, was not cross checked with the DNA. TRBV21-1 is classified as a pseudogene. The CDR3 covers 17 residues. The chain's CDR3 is CASSKDPTSGGADTQYF. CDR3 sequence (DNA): TGTGCCAGCAGCAAAGACCCCACTAGCGGGGGGGCAGATACGCAGTATTTT.

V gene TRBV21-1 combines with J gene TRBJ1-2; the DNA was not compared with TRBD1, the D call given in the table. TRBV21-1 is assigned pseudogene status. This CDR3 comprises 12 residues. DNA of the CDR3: TGTGCCAGCAGCTCACGACAGGGCCGCTACACCTTC. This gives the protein CASSSRQGRYTF.

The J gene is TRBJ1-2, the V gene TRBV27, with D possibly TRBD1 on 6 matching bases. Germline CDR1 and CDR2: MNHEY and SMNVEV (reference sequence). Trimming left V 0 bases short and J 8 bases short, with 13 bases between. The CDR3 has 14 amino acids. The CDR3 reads CASSLSAGAWGYTF. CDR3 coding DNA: TGTGCCAGCAGTTTATCGGCAGGGGCATGGGGCTACACCTTC.

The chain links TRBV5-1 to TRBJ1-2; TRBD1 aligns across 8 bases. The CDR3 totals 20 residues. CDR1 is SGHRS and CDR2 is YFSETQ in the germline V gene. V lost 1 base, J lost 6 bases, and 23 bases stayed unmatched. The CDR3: CASSLYGQGPIGNLEDGYTF. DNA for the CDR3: TGCGCCAGCAGCTTGTACGGACAGGGACCAATAGGTAATCTAGAAGATGGCTACACCTTC.

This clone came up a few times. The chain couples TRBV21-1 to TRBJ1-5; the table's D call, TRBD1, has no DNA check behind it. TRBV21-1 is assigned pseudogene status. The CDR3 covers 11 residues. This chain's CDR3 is CASQSNQPQHF. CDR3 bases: TGTGCCAGTCAATCCAATCAGCCCCAGCATTTT.

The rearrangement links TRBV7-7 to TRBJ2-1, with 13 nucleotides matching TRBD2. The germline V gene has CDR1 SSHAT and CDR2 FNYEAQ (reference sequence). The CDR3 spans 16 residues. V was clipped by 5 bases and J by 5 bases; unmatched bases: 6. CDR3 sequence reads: CASSPIGTSGNNEQFF. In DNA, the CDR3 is TGTGCCAGCAGCCCCATCGGGACTAGCGGGAACAATGAGCAGTTCTTC.